This T cell receptor (beta chain) is from a study of T cells in narcolepsy. CDR3 size: 16 residues. CDR1 and CDR2 (germline): LNHDA, SQIVND (reference sequence). V lost 3 bases and J lost 0; bases outside the gene matches: 5. The data were produced by immunoSEQ multiplex PCR, yet TCRdb's version contains in-frame clones alone and is incomplete. The sample consists of 20,000 to 30,000 clones, roughly four fifths of them appearing once. This clone was seen only once. Its cognate antigen is unknown. The study, taken as a whole, reports: Blood of same and different patients, but not healthy controls, reportedly held recurring autoreactive clonotypes.

This sequence was found in a human donor with narcolepsy. The V and J genes are TRBV19 and TRBJ2-3, with TRBD2 matching over 8 bases. The sample consisted of CD45RA- memory CD4+ T cells from PBMCs. As DNA, the CDR3 is TGTGCCAGTAGTATCGGTAGCGGGGTTAGCACAGATACGCAGTATTTT. It yields the protein CASSIGSGVSTDTQYF.